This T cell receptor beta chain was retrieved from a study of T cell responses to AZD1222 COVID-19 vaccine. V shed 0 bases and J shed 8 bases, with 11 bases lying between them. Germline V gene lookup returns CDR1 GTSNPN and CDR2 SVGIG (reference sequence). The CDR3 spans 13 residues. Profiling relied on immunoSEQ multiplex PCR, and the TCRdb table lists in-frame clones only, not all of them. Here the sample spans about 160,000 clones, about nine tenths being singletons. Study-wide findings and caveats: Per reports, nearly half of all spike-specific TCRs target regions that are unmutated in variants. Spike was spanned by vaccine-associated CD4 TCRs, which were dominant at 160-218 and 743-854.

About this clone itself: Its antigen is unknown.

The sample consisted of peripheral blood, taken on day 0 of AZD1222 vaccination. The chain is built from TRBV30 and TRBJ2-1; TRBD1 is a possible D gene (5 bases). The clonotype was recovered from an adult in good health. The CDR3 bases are TGTGCCTGGAGTGTTTTATGGGGCGATGAGCAGTTCTTC. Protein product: CAWSVLWGDEQFF.